These 8 T cell receptor beta chains were sequenced from one sample in a study of T cell responses to AZD1222 COVID-19 vaccine (dated by TCRdb to the early 2020s). Taken with the paper, the label for time point translates to: baseline before first vaccination. Libraries were prepared through the immunoSEQ multiplex PCR assay. TCRdb retrieved this table from immuneACCESS and kept in-frame rearrangements only. Not all clones are present; in checked studies, unresolved V genes account for under half, and no reason is known for the remainder. The sample table records approximately 150,000 clones; around 91% of these occur just once. The ten largest clones represent roughly 1.7% of the sample. The material sequenced was peripheral blood, taken on day 0 of AZD1222 vaccination. Receptors were obtained from an adult in good health.

V is TRBV20-1 and J is TRBJ2-3; D might be TRBD2 (6 bases). CDR1 and CDR2 from the germline V gene are DFQATT and SNEGSKA (reference sequence). This CDR3 region has 15 residues. V was trimmed by 3 bases and J by 2 bases, leaving 15 bases between them. The CDR3, as DNA: TGCAGTGCTAGTAATTGGGGCGGGACCACAGATACGCAGTATTTT. This translates into CSASNWGGTTDTQYF.

The genes are TRBV19 and TRBJ1-5; perhaps TRBD1 as D (6 bases). The germline gives CDR1 LNHDA, CDR2 SQIVND (reference sequence). This CDR3 is built from 15 residues. Between the trimmed V and J ends, which lost 7 bases and 4 bases, there was a span of 17 bases. The CDR3 bases are TGTGCCAGTAACGAGGGGGTGGTTGGTAATCAGCCCCAGCATTTT. Translated, it gives CASNEGVVGNQPQHF.

This rearrangement joins TRBV4-1 to TRBJ1-4; D not resolved. Between the trimmed V and J ends, which lost 4 bases and 5 bases, there was a span of 11 bases. Germline V lookup: CDR1 MGHRA, CDR2 YSYEKL. This CDR3 spans 14 amino acids. The CDR3 region is CASSLRQGNEKLFF. As DNA, the CDR3 is TGCGCCAGCAGCCTGAGACAAGGGAATGAAAAACTGTTTTTT.

The gene calls are TRBV27 and TRBJ1-1, with a weak D call TRBD1 (5 bases). Germline V gene lookup returns CDR1 MNHEY and CDR2 SMNVEV (reference sequence). Trimming cost V 2 bases and J 10 bases, with 14 bases left between them. The length of the CDR3 is 13 residues. The CDR3 nucleotides are TGTGCCAGCAGTTTAGCCGGTCAGGGAGGAGCTTTCTTT. Translated: CASSLAGQGGAFF.

V is TRBV4-2 and J is TRBJ2-6, with 8 bases fitting TRBD2. CDR1 is LGHNA, CDR2 YNFKEQ, per germline. The CDR3 extends over 17 amino acids. V dropped 1 base and J dropped 0; count of bases not matched to a gene: 2. As DNA, the CDR3 is TGTGCCAGCAGCCAAGGGACTAGCAGCTCTGGGGCCAACGTCCTGACTTTC. Its protein is CASSQGTSSSGANVLTF.

The chain is built from TRBV7-9 and TRBJ2-5; D gene uncertain. The CDR3 runs to 14 residues. Trimming cost V 1 base and J 4 bases, with 10 bases left between them. Germline CDR1 is SEHNR and CDR2 is FQNEAQ (reference sequence). The DNA of the CDR3 is TGTGCCAGCAGCTTAGGGGCTATCCCAGAGACCCAGTACTTC. Amino acids: CASSLGAIPETQYF.

The rearrangement joins TRBV24-1 to TRBJ2-3, with 7 nucleotides matching TRBD2. V was pared by 6 bases and J by 2 bases, with 7 bases of the junction left unmatched. The CDR3 loop spans 15 amino acids. Germline V gene sequence: CDR1 KGHDR, CDR2 SFDVKD. The DNA of the CDR3 is TGTGCCACCAGTTTGCAGCGGGGATTCACAGATACGCAGTATTTT. This encodes CATSLQRGFTDTQYF.

J is TRBJ1-2 and V is TRBV12-3 or TRBV12-4, with 7 bases matching TRBD1. V was pared by 5 bases and J by 4 bases, with 4 bases of the junction left unmatched. This CDR3 contains 13 residues. CDR3 protein: CASSVGTVYGYTF. The CDR3 DNA reads TGTGCCAGCAGTGTCGGGACAGTCTATGGCTACACCTTC.